This T cell receptor (beta chain) was identified in a study of shared clonotypes between healthy human individuals. Profiling relied on immunoSEQ multiplex PCR, and the TCRdb table lists in-frame clones only, not all of them. The sample has 2 million to 2.5 million clones; approximately 93% are singletons. Notes on this clone: Antigen specificity is unknown.

J lost 0 bases, V lost 2 bases, and 2 bases had no gene match. This CDR3 is built from 16 residues. CDR1 is MDHEN and CDR2 is SYDVKM in the germline V gene. Whole-study results and caveats: Larger estimated richness was generally recorded for naive subsets relative to memory subsets. Although depth was large, rarefaction showed that sequencing of the sorted subsets was incomplete.

The clonotype was recovered from a man between 18 and 29 years old in good health. Some clones in this sample may be carry-over from other donors' samples. Sequencing was performed on naive CD4+ T cells from PBMCs. Subset specified: CD45RA+ positively selected. The chain links TRBV28 to TRBJ2-4; TRBD1 matches 9 bases. As DNA, the CDR3 is TGTGCCAGCAGTTTAACAGGGGGCGCAGCCAAAAACATTCAGTACTTC. Encoded protein: CASSLTGGAAKNIQYF.